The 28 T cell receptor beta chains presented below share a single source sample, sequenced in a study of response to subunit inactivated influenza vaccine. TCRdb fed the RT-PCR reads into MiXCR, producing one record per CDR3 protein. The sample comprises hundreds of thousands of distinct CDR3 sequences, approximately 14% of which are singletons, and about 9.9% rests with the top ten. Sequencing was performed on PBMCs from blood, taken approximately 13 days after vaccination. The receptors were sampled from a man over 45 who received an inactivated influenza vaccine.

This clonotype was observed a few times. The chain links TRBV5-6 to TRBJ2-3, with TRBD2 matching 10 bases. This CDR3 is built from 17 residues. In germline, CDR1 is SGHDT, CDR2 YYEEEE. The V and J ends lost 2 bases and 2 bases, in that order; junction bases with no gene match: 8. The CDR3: CASSLPGLATTTDTQYF. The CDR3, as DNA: TGTGCCAGCAGCTTACCGGGACTAGCGACTACCACAGATACGCAGTATTTT.

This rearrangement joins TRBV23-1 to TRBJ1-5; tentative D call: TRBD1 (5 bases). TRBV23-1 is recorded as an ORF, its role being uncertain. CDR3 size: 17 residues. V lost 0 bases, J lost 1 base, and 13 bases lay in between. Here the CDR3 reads CASSQSSREGSNQPQHF. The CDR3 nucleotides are TGCGCCAGCAGTCAATCGTCCAGGGAAGGGAGCAATCAGCCCCAGCATTTT.

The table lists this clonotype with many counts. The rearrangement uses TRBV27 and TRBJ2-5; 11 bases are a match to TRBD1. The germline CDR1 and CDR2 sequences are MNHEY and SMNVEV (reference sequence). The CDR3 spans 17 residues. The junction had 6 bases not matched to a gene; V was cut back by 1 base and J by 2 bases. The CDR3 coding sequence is TGTGCCAGCAGTTTATTGCGGACAGGGGGCGGTCAAGAGACCCAGTACTTC. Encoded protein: CASSLLRTGGGQETQYF.

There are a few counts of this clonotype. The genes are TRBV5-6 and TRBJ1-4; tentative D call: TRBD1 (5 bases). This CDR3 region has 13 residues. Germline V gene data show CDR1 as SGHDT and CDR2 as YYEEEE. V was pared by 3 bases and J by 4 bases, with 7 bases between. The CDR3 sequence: CASSWGDNEKLFF. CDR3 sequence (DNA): TGTGCCAGCAGCTGGGGGGATAATGAAAAACTGTTTTTT.

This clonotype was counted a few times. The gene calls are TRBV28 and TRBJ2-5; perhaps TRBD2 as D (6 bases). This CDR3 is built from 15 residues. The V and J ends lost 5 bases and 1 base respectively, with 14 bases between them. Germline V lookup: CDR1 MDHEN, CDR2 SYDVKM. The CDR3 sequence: CASSTGGRFQETQYF. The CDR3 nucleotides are TGTGCCAGCAGTACCGGGGGACGGTTCCAAGAGACCCAGTACTTC.

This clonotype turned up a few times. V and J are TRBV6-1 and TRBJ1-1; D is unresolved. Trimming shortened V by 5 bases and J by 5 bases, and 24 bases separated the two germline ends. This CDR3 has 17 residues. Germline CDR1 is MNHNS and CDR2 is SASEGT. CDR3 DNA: TGTGCCAGCAGTCCGCCCACTGGCCGAGACCGCGCTACTGAAGCTTTCTTT. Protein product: CASSPPTGRDRATEAFF.

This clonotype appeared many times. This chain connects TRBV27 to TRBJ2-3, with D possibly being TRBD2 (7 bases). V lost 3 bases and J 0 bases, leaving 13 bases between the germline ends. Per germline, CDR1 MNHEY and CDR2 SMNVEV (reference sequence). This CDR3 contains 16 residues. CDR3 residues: CASSLGGLRSTDTQYF. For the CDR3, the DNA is TGTGCCAGCAGTTTGGGGGGGCTGCGGAGCACAGATACGCAGTATTTT.

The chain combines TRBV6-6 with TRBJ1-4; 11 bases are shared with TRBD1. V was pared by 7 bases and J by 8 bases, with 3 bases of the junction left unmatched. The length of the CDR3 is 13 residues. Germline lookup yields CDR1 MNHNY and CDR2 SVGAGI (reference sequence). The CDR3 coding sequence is TGTGCCAGCATGGGACAGGGGGGGGAAAAACTGTTTTTT. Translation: CASMGQGGEKLFF.

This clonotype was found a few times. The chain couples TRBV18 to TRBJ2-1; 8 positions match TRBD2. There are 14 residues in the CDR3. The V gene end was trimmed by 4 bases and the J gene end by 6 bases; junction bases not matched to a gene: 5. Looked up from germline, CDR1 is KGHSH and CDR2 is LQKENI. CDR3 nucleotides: TGTGCCAGCTCACTGCGGGAGGCGGCCAATGAGCAGTTCTTC. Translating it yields CASSLREAANEQFF.

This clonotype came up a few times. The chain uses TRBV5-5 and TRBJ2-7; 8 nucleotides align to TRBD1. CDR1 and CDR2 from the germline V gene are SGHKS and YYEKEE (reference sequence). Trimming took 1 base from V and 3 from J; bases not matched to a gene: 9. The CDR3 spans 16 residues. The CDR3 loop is CASSLSGQATIYEQYF. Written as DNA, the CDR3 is TGTGCCAGCAGCTTGTCGGGACAGGCCACCATCTACGAGCAGTACTTC.

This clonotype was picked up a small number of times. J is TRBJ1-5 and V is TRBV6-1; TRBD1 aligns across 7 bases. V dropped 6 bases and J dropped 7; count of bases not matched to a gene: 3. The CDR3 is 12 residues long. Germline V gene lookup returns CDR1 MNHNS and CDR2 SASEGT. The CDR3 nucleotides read TGTGCCAGCAGCCTGACAGGGCAGCCCCAGCATTTT. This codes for CASSLTGQPQHF.

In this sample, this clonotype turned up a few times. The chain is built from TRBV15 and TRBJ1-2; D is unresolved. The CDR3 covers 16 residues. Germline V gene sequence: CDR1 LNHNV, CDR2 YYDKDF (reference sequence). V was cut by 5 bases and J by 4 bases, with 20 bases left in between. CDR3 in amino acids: CATSPGSWARAYGYTF. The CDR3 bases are TGTGCCACCAGCCCGGGATCGTGGGCGCGGGCCTATGGCTACACCTTC.

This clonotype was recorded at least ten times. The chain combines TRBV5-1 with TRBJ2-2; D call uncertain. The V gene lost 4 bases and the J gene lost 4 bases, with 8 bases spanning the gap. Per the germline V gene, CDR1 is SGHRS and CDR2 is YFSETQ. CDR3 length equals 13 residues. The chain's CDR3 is CASSEVSTGELFF. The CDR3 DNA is TGCGCCAGCAGCGAGGTTAGCACCGGGGAGCTGTTTTTT.

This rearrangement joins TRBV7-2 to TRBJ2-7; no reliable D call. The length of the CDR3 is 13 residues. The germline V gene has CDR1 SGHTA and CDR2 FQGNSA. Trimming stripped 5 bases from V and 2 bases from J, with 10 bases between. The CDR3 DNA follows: TGTGCCAGCAGCCTAGTTATAGCCTACGAGCAGTACTTC. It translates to CASSLVIAYEQYF.

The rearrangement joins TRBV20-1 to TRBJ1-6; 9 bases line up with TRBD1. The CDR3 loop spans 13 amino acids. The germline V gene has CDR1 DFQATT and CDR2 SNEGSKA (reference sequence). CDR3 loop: CRGEGQGASPLHF. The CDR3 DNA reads TGCAGGGGGGAGGGACAGGGAGCCTCACCCCTCCACTTT.

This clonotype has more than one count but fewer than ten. CDR3 amino acids: CSARPTTGYEQFF. The CDR3 DNA follows: TGCAGTGCTAGGCCCACTACCGGCTATGAGCAGTTCTTC. This chain uses TRBV20-1 with TRBJ2-1; D gene ambiguous. CDR3 size: 13 residues. The germline V gene encodes CDR1 DFQATT and CDR2 SNEGSKA (reference sequence). The V end was cut by 3 bases, the J end by 8 bases, with 14 bases between.

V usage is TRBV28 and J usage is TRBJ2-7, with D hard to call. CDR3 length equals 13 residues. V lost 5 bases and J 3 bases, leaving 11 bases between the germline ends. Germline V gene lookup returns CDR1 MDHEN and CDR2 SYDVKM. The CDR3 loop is CASSPPLGYEQYF. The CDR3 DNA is TGTGCCAGCAGTCCCCCTCTGGGCTACGAGCAGTACTTC.

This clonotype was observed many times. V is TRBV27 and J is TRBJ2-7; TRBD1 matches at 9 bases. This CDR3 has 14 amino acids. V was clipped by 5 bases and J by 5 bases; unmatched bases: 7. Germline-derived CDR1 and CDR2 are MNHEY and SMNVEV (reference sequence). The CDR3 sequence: CASSPGTGSHEQYF. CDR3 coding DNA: TGTGCCAGCAGTCCCGGGACAGGGTCCCACGAGCAGTACTTC.

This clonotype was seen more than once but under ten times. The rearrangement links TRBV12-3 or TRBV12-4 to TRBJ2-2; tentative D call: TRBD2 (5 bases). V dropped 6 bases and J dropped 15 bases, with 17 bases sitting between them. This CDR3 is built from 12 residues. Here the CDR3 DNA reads TGTGCCAGCAGCTCAGACACCGGGAAAGTGTTTTTT. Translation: CASSSDTGKVFF.

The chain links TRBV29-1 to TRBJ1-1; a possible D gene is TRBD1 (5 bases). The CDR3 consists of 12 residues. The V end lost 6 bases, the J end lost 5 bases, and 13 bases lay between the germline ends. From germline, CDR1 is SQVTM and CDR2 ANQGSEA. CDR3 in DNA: TGCAGCGTGGGACCTAGAAGGACTGAAGCTTTCTTT. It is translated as CSVGPRRTEAFF.

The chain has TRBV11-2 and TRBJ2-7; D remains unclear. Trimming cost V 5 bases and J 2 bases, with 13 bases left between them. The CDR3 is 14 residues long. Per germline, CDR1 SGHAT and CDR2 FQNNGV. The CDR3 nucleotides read TGTGCCAGCAGCCCAGCGTGGAAACCCTACGAGCAGTACTTC. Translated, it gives CASSPAWKPYEQYF.

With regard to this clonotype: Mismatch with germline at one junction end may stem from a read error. The CDR3 coding sequence is TGTGCCAGCATTTACAACACCGGGGAGCTGTTTTTT. Protein product: CASIYNTGELFF. This rearrangement joins TRBV6-6 to TRBJ2-2; no clear D gene. The CDR3 is made up of 12 amino acids. Germline V gene sequence: CDR1 MNHNY, CDR2 SVGAGI (reference sequence).

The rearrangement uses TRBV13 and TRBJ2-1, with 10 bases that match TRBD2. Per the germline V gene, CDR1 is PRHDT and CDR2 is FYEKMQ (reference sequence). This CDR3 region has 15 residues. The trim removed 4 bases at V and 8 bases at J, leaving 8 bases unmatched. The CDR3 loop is CASSSPGLALDEQFF. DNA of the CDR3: TGTGCCAGCAGCTCCCCGGGACTAGCGTTAGATGAGCAGTTCTTC.

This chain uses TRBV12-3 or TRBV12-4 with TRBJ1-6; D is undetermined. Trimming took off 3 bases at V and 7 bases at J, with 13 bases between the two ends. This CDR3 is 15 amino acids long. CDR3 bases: TGTGCCAGCAGTTTGACGGGTTTCCCGAATTCACCCCTCCACTTT. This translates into CASSLTGFPNSPLHF.

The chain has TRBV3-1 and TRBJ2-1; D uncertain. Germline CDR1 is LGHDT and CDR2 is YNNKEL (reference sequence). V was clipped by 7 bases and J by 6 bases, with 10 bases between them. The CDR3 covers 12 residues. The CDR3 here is CASTDDTNEQFF. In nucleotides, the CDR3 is TGTGCCAGCACCGACGACACCAATGAGCAGTTCTTC.

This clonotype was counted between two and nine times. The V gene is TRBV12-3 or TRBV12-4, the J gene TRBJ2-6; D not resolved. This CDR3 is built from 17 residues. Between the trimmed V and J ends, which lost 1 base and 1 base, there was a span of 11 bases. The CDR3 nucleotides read TGTGCCAGCAGTTTAGGGGCGCTTTTTTCTGGGGCCAACGTCCTGACTTTC. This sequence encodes CASSLGALFSGANVLTF.

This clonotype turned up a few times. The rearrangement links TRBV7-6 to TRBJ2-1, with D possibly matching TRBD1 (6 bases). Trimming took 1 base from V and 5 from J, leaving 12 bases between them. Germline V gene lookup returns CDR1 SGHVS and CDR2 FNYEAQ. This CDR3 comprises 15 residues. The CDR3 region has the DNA TGTGCCAGCAGCTTAGGAGGGCGGACAGACAATGAGCAGTTCTTC. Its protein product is CASSLGGRTDNEQFF. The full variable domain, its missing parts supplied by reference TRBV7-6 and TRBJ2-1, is GAGVSQSPRYKVTKRGQDVALRCDPISGHVSLYWYRQALGQGPEFLTYFNYEAQQDKSGLPNDRFSAERPEGSISTLTIQRTEQRDSAMYRCASSLGGRTDNEQFFGPGTRLTVL.

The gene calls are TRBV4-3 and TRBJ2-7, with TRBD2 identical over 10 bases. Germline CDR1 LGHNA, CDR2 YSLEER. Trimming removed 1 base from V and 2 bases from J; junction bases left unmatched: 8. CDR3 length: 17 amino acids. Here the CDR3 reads CASSQVASGSIPYEQYF. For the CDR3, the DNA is TGCGCCAGCAGCCAAGTGGCTAGCGGGAGTATCCCCTACGAGCAGTACTTC.